Following are 28 T cell receptor beta chains from one sample sequenced in a study of blood T cell repertoires in COVID-19. Sequencing used immunoSEQ multiplex PCR; TCRdb keeps in-frame clones, though not all of them. This table has fewer than 150,000 clones, about 80% appearing once. Sequences were obtained from peripheral blood. These receptors were collected from a woman aged 80 or older in a cohort sampled during active or convalescent COVID-19.

This clone occurred once. The V and J genes are TRBV30 and TRBJ2-7; tentatively, D is TRBD1 (5 bases). Trimming left V 2 bases short and J 1 base short, with 9 bases between. This CDR3 spans 13 amino acids. The germline gives CDR1 GTSNPN, CDR2 SVGIG (reference sequence). CDR3 nucleotide sequence: TGTGCCTGGAGTTCGGACAAATCCTACGAGCAGTACTTC. Translated, it gives CAWSSDKSYEQYF.

This chain joins TRBV5-6 and TRBJ2-7, with TRBD1 matching 7 bases. V shed 4 bases and J 1 base; nucleotides not matched to a gene: 8. This CDR3 contains 15 residues. Per germline, CDR1 SGHDT and CDR2 YYEEEE. This CDR3 is CASSKTGRSSYEQYV. The DNA for the CDR3 is TGTGCCAGCAGCAAGACAGGGAGATCTTCCTACGAGCAGTACGTC.

This clone was observed a few times. The chain couples TRBV4-2 to TRBJ1-2, with 11 nucleotides matching TRBD1. Germline CDR1 LGHNA, CDR2 YNFKEQ. The CDR3 is 16 residues long. Trimming cost V 1 base and J 5 bases; bases outside gene matches: 6. CDR3 in amino acids: CASSQGLGQGVYGYTF. The CDR3 DNA reads as TGTGCCAGCAGCCAAGGGCTGGGACAGGGGGTTTATGGCTACACCTTC.

The gene calls are TRBV21-1 and TRBJ2-7; the table assigns TRBD2, which was not confirmed against the DNA. TRBV21-1 is flagged as a pseudogene. The CDR3 contains 14 residues. The DNA for the CDR3 is TGTGCCAGCAGCAAAGATGGGTTCGGGGACGAGCAGTACGTC. Translating it yields CASSKDGFGDEQYV.

This sequence joins TRBV29-1 and TRBJ2-2; 8 bases fit TRBD2. This CDR3 is built from 14 residues. The germline V gene encodes CDR1 SQVTM and CDR2 ANQGSEA. V lost 3 bases, J lost 4 bases, and 4 bases stayed unmatched. The CDR3 sequence is CSVDGGAGTGELFF. CDR3 nucleotides: TGCAGCGTTGACGGGGGGGCTGGCACCGGGGAGCTGTTTTTT.

The chain has TRBV11-3 and TRBJ2-1; possibly TRBD2 for D (6 bases). The CDR3 is made up of 14 amino acids. Germline assignment: CDR1 SGHNT and CDR2 YENEEA. V shed 0 bases and J shed 6 bases, with 9 bases lying between them. In DNA, the CDR3 is TGTGCCAGCAGCTTAGACGGGGGAATCAATGAGCAGTTCTTC. This encodes CASSLDGGINEQFF.

The genes are TRBV6-2 or TRBV6-3 and TRBJ2-7, with 7 positions matching TRBD1. This CDR3 is 12 amino acids long. Germline-derived CDR1 and CDR2 are MNHEY and SVGEGT. V lost 1 base and J lost 7; bases outside the gene matches: 1. CDR3 loop: CASSYYRGEQYV. DNA for the CDR3: TGTGCCAGCAGTTACTACAGGGGAGAGCAGTACGTC.

The rearrangement joins TRBV6-2 or TRBV6-3 to TRBJ2-1; D remains unclear. The CDR3 runs to 16 residues. Between the trimmed V and J ends, which lost 0 bases and 7 bases, there was a span of 16 bases. Germline loops: CDR1 MNHEY, CDR2 SVGEGT. In DNA, the CDR3 is TGTGCCAGCAGTTACTCCCCCGTAGCAACCCCGAATGAGCAGTTCTTC. Protein product: CASSYSPVATPNEQFF.

The chain couples TRBV3-1 (or the pseudogene TRBV3-2) to TRBJ2-3; D possibly corresponds to TRBD2 (6 bases). The CDR3 runs to 13 residues. The V end lost 8 bases, the J end lost 4 bases, and 13 bases lay between the germline ends. Germline assignment: CDR1 LGHDT and CDR2 YNNKEL (reference sequence). The CDR3 DNA follows: TGTGCCAGCGGGGGGTTTAGAGCAGATACGCAGTATTTT. This codes for CASGGFRADTQYF.

CDR3 loop: CASSFGGTDTQYF. The CDR3 DNA reads as TGTGCCAGCAGCTTCGGGGGCACAGATACGCAGTATTTT. The rearrangement joins TRBV11-2 to TRBJ2-3, with D tentatively TRBD2 (5 bases). The CDR3 extends over 13 amino acids. Per the germline V gene, CDR1 is SGHAT and CDR2 is FQNNGV. The V and J ends lost 3 bases and 1 base respectively, with 5 bases between them.

V and J are TRBV11-3 and TRBJ1-5; the match to TRBD1 covers 8 bases. In germline, CDR1 is SGHNT, CDR2 YENEEA. The CDR3 is 16 residues long. V shed 0 bases and J 1 base; nucleotides not matched to a gene: 2. The CDR3: CASSLERTGSNQPQHF. As DNA, the CDR3 is TGTGCCAGCAGCTTAGAGAGGACAGGGAGCAATCAGCCCCAGCATTTT. The full variable domain, with the rest looked up from reference TRBV11-3 and TRBJ1-5, is EAGVVQSPRYKIIEKKQPVAFWCNPISGHNTLYWYLQNLGQGPELLIRYENEEAVDDSQLPKDRFSAERLKGVDSTLKIQPAELGDSAVYLCASSLERTGSNQPQHFGDGTRLSIL.

This clone has just a few counts. CDR3 loop: CASSRDGQDYGYTF. CDR3 bases: TGTGCCAGCAGCCGCGACGGACAGGACTATGGCTACACCTTC. The chain carries TRBV5-4 and TRBJ1-2; 7 nucleotides match TRBD1. Germline CDR1 is SGHNT and CDR2 is YYREEE (reference sequence). The ends lost 4 bases at V and 3 bases at J; junction bases unmatched: 6. The CDR3 extends over 14 amino acids.

The rearrangement links TRBV29-1 to TRBJ2-3; D might be TRBD2 (6 bases). Germline lookup yields CDR1 SQVTM and CDR2 ANQGSEA. V lost 7 bases and J lost 1, with 12 bases in between. This CDR3 comprises 13 residues. CDR3 in DNA: TGCAGCGCCGGTTCTAGCGGCACAGATACGCAGTATTTT. Translation gives CSAGSSGTDTQYF.

This clone appeared a few times. The V gene is TRBV2, the J gene TRBJ1-6; a weak D match, TRBD1 (5 bases). The V gene lost 4 bases and the J gene lost 9 bases, with 13 bases spanning the gap. The CDR3 has 14 amino acids. CDR1 and CDR2 from the germline V gene are SNHLY and FYNNEI. The CDR3 sequence: CASSGSRVVSPLHF. The CDR3 region has the DNA TGTGCCAGCAGTGGGTCCAGGGTTGTTTCACCCCTCCACTTT.

This clone showed up just once. The chain uses TRBV28 and TRBJ1-4; the D is unclear. The V and J ends lost 3 bases and 8 bases respectively, with 4 bases between them. Germline V gene data show CDR1 as MDHEN and CDR2 as SYDVKM. The CDR3 has 11 amino acids. CDR3 loop: CASSFLEKLFF. The CDR3 DNA follows: TGTGCCAGCAGTTTCTTGGAAAAACTGTTTTTT.

This sequence joins TRBV7-9 and TRBJ2-1; D might be TRBD1 (6 bases). Trimming left V 5 bases short and J 0 bases short, with 11 bases between. CDR1 and CDR2 from the germline V gene are SEHNR and FQNEAQ (reference sequence). The CDR3 consists of 15 residues. The CDR3 coding sequence is TGTGCCAGCAGCGCCGGGACAAGCTCCTACAATGAGCAGTTCTTC. Its protein product is CASSAGTSSYNEQFF.

The J gene is TRBJ2-3, the V gene TRBV6-5, with 9 positions matching TRBD1. The germline V gene encodes CDR1 MNHEY and CDR2 SVGAGI. The V gene end was trimmed by 6 bases and the J gene end by 4 bases; junction bases not matched to a gene: 5. CDR3 size: 14 residues. The CDR3 protein is CASRGTGSADTQYF. CDR3 sequence (DNA): TGTGCCAGCAGGGGGACAGGGTCTGCAGATACGCAGTATTTT.

V usage is TRBV10-3 and J usage is TRBJ2-5, with TRBD1 as a possible D gene (5 bases). The CDR3 consists of 17 residues. Trimming stripped 4 bases from V and 2 bases from J, with 20 bases between. Germline values: CDR1 ENHRY, CDR2 SYGVKD. The CDR3 sequence is CAISVSLAGMAQETQYF. The CDR3 DNA follows: TGTGCCATCAGTGTTAGTCTGGCAGGGATGGCTCAAGAGACCCAGTACTTC.

This chain uses TRBV7-2 with TRBJ1-2; D gene uncertain. From germline, CDR1 is SGHTA and CDR2 FQGNSA. The V and J ends lost 5 bases and 6 bases respectively, with 10 bases between them. The length of the CDR3 is 12 residues. For the CDR3, the DNA is TGTGCCAGCAGCGAAGCCCCGAATGGCTACACCTTC. The encoded protein is CASSEAPNGYTF.

The gene calls are TRBV3-1 (or the pseudogene TRBV3-2) and TRBJ1-1; the D gene is possibly TRBD1 (6 bases). The CDR3 is 14 amino acids. Per the germline V gene, CDR1 is LGHDT and CDR2 is YNNKEL (reference sequence). V was shortened by 4 bases and J by 2 bases, with 11 bases between the two germline ends. DNA of the CDR3: TGTGCCAGCAGCCCGGGACACGGAAACACTGAAGCTTTCTTT. This translates into CASSPGHGNTEAFF.

The V call is TRBV18, the J call TRBJ2-7; 8 nucleotides line up with TRBD2. V was pared by 5 bases and J by 7 bases, with 10 bases of the junction left unmatched. The germline V gene has CDR1 KGHSH and CDR2 LQKENI. The CDR3 loop spans 14 amino acids. The CDR3 protein is CASSKSGGPGEQYV. CDR3 nucleotide sequence: TGTGCCAGCTCAAAATCGGGGGGGCCTGGGGAGCAGTACGTC.

The chain is built from TRBV3-1 (or the pseudogene TRBV3-2) and TRBJ2-7, with D hard to call. V dropped 1 base and J dropped 7 bases, with 8 bases sitting between them. The CDR3 is made up of 12 amino acids. The germline CDR1 and CDR2 sequences are LGHDT and YNNKEL (reference sequence). The DNA of the CDR3 is TGTGCCAGCAGCCAAGGACCCGGGGAGCAGTACTTC. It specifies CASSQGPGEQYF.

The DNA of the CDR3 is TGCGCCAGCAGCTTGGTGCGGGGCAGTTATGAGCAGTTCTTC. Its protein product is CASSLVRGSYEQFF. The chain employs TRBV5-1 and TRBJ2-1; possible D gene TRBD2, 6 bases. The germline V and J ends were trimmed by 0 bases and 8 bases, with 12 bases remaining between them. Germline lookup yields CDR1 SGHRS and CDR2 YFSETQ. The CDR3 totals 14 residues.

This chain links TRBV4-3 with TRBJ2-1, with D possibly TRBD1 on 6 matching bases. CDR1 LGHNA and CDR2 YSLEER come from the germline V gene. The V end lost 0 bases, the J end lost 3 bases, and 21 bases lay between the germline ends. This CDR3 has 19 amino acids. CDR3 DNA sequence: TGCGCCAGCAGCCAAGAAAGGGGGTTTGACAACCCCCTCTACAATGAGCAGTTCTTC. Protein: CASSQERGFDNPLYNEQFF.

The CDR3 reads CASSARARGFLVGGELFF. The CDR3 DNA is TGTGCCAGCAGCGCCCGTGCGAGGGGGTTTTTGGTAGGCGGGGAGCTGTTTTTT. V is TRBV9 and J is TRBJ2-2; TRBD1 is a possible D gene (6 bases). The germline V gene has CDR1 SGDLS and CDR2 YYNGEE. The V gene lost 3 bases and the J gene lost 7 bases, with 25 bases spanning the gap. The length of the CDR3 is 18 residues.

The chain joins TRBV7-2 to TRBJ1-1; the match to TRBD1 covers 9 bases. Germline V lookup: CDR1 SGHTA, CDR2 FQGNSA. The length of the CDR3 is 16 residues. V trimming: 2 bases; J trimming: 5 bases; junction bases outside the gene matches: 9. The CDR3 spells CASSLPPGTGKTEAFF. Here the CDR3 DNA reads TGTGCCAGCAGCTTACCTCCCGGGACAGGGAAAACTGAAGCTTTCTTT. The full variable domain, in which reference TRBV7-2 and TRBJ1-1 provide the parts outside the CDR3, is GAGVSQSPSNKVTEKGKDVELRCDPISGHTALYWYRQSLGQGLEFLIYFQGNSAPDKSGLPSDRFSAERTGGSVSTLTIQRTQQEDSAVYLCASSLPPGTGKTEAFFGQGTRLTVV.

The chain links TRBV6-2 or TRBV6-3 to TRBJ1-2, with D maybe TRBD1 (5 bases). From germline, CDR1 is MNHEY and CDR2 SVGEGT. There are 14 residues in the CDR3. The ends were cut back, 5 bases at V and 3 bases at J, with 13 bases in the middle. The CDR3 DNA is TGTGCCAGCAGTCATGAAGGGGCGGACTATGGCTACACCTTC. Protein: CASSHEGADYGYTF.

This sequence joins TRBV19 and TRBJ1-5, with a tentative D call TRBD1 (6 bases). The CDR3 extends over 18 amino acids. Germline V gene lookup returns CDR1 LNHDA and CDR2 SQIVND (reference sequence). The V gene lost 3 bases and the J gene lost 1 base, with 19 bases spanning the gap. The CDR3 reads CASSMVMGGGASNQPQHF. CDR3 DNA: TGTGCCAGTAGTATGGTCATGGGCGGGGGCGCGAGCAATCAGCCCCAGCATTTT. Based on the CDR3 plus reference TRBV19 and TRBJ1-5, the full variable domain is DGGITQSPKYLFRKEGQNVTLSCEQNLNHDAMYWYRQDPGQGLRLIYYSQIVNDFQKGDIAEGYSVSREKKESFPLTVTSAQKNPTAFYLCASSMVMGGGASNQPQHFGDGTRLSIL.